The 22 T cell receptor beta chains listed next were all sequenced from one sample in a study of CD8 T cells in Susac syndrome. Reverse transcription used roughly 0.45 to 1 ug RNA and random hexamers. TCRdb re-derived calls from the immunoSEQ multiplex PCR reads in MiXCR, one entry per CDR3 protein. In the table there are some 400,000 distinct CDR3 sequences, around 85% of which are singletons. What was sequenced was CD8+ T cells from PBMCs. The receptors stem from a human donor with multiple sclerosis.

The chain has TRBV5-1 and TRBJ1-2, with D tentatively TRBD1 (5 bases). The CDR3 spans 14 residues. Trimming removed 4 bases at V and 4 bases at J, with 14 bases between. Germline V gene sequence: CDR1 SGHRS, CDR2 YFSETQ. The CDR3 here is CASSPGSSGYGYTF. CDR3 in DNA: TGCGCCAGCAGCCCAGGGTCGTCCGGCTATGGCTACACCTTC.

The chain employs TRBV11-2 and TRBJ1-5, with D possibly TRBD1 on 5 matching bases. This CDR3 has 19 amino acids. From germline, CDR1 is SGHAT and CDR2 FQNNGV. Trimming shortened V by 1 base and J by 0 bases, and 19 bases separated the two germline ends. The CDR3 nucleotides are TGTGCCAGCAGCTTAGGATCTGGGGCAGAAGTACATAGCAATCAGCCCCAGCATTTT. Amino acids: CASSLGSGAEVHSNQPQHF.

The chain uses TRBV5-1 and TRBJ2-1; D not resolved. CDR1 is SGHRS and CDR2 is YFSETQ in the germline V gene. V was clipped by 0 bases and J by 5 bases, with 12 bases between them. The CDR3 runs 15 residues. The CDR3 bases are TGCGCCAGCAGCTTGGTTGGCGGCCATAACAATGAGCAGTTCTTC. This sequence encodes CASSLVGGHNNEQFF.

The CDR3, as DNA: TGTGCCAGCAGCCACAATCCGGGACTAGCGGGCAATGAGCAGTTCTTC. Its translation is CASSHNPGLAGNEQFF. This sequence joins TRBV7-9 and TRBJ2-1; 12 positions match TRBD2. Germline V gene sequence: CDR1 SEHNR, CDR2 FQNEAQ (reference sequence). The CDR3 runs 16 residues. With 5 bases clipped from V and 6 bases from J, the junction kept 8 bases outside the gene matches.

The J gene is TRBJ2-7, the V gene TRBV20-1; 9 positions agree with TRBD1. Germline V CDR1 and CDR2: DFQATT, SNEGSKA (reference sequence). Trimming removed 2 bases from V and 3 bases from J; junction bases left unmatched: 14. The length of the CDR3 is 17 residues. The DNA for the CDR3 is TGCAGTGCTAGAAACCGGGACAGGGCTCAGGTACGCTACGAGCAGTACTTC. It specifies CSARNRDRAQVRYEQYF.

The chain carries TRBV12-5 and TRBJ2-3, with D perhaps TRBD2 (5 bases). The germline gives CDR1 LGHNT, CDR2 FRNRAP. The V and J ends lost 6 bases and 2 bases respectively, with 12 bases between them. The CDR3 covers 14 residues. The CDR3 protein is CASGGGGFTDTQYF. The CDR3 bases are TGTGCTAGTGGGGGCGGAGGATTCACAGATACGCAGTATTTT.

This chain links TRBV28 with TRBJ2-5; 10 bases align to TRBD1. Germline V gene data show CDR1 as MDHEN and CDR2 as SYDVKM. CDR3 size: 21 residues. V lost 1 base to trimming and J lost 5 bases; unmatched junction nucleotides: 22. Written as DNA, the CDR3 is TGTGCCAGCAGTTTATCGAACGTCATTACGACAGGGGGCCGTTACGAGGAGACCCAGTACTTC. The encoded protein is CASSLSNVITTGGRYEETQYF.

The rearrangement links TRBV20-1 to TRBJ1-5, with unresolved D. Trimming took 5 bases from V and 3 from J, leaving 17 bases between them. This CDR3 has 15 amino acids. Germline V CDR1 and CDR2: DFQATT, SNEGSKA (reference sequence). The CDR3 loop is CSAHRAVLNNQPQHF. CDR3 nucleotides: TGCAGTGCTCATAGAGCCGTTCTTAACAATCAGCCCCAGCATTTT.

The chain joins TRBV28 to TRBJ2-5; the match to TRBD2 covers 13 bases. V gave up 6 bases and J gave up 3 bases; unmatched junction bases: 4. The CDR3 is made up of 15 amino acids. CDR1 MDHEN and CDR2 SYDVKM come from the germline V gene. In DNA form, the CDR3 reads TGTGCCAGCAGAAAGGGGACTAGCGGGAAAGAGACCCAGTACTTC. Amino acid sequence: CASRKGTSGKETQYF.

There are a few counts of this clonotype. The V call is TRBV2, the J call TRBJ1-1, with D maybe TRBD1 (6 bases). V dropped 6 bases and J dropped 0 bases, with 17 bases sitting between them. The CDR3 totals 16 residues. The germline gives CDR1 SNHLY, CDR2 FYNNEI. The CDR3 DNA reads TGTGCCAGCAGATCCGGGACAATGTACCTGAACACTGAAGCTTTCTTT. It codes for CASRSGTMYLNTEAFF.

This clonotype was counted between two and nine times. The chain recombines TRBV14 with TRBJ2-7; D is unresolved. The V and J ends lost 0 bases and 4 bases respectively, with 7 bases between them. The CDR3 totals 13 residues. The germline V gene encodes CDR1 SGHDN and CDR2 FVKESK. The CDR3 reads CASSQEILYEQYF. The CDR3 DNA reads as TGTGCCAGCAGCCAAGAAATTTTATACGAGCAGTACTTC.

V is TRBV2 and J is TRBJ1-4, with D perhaps TRBD1 (5 bases). The CDR3 is made up of 16 amino acids. Trimming removed 7 bases at V and 5 bases at J, with 20 bases between. Germline-derived CDR1 and CDR2 are SNHLY and FYNNEI. The CDR3 DNA is TGTGCCAGCACAGGGCATGATAAGGGCTTAAATGAAAAACTGTTTTTT. Translating it yields CASTGHDKGLNEKLFF. The full variable domain, its missing parts supplied by reference TRBV2 and TRBJ1-4, is EPEVTQTPSHQVTQMGQEVILRCVPISNHLYFYWYRQILGQKVEFLVSFYNNEISEKSEIFDDQFSVERPDGSNFTLKIRSTKLEDSAMYFCASTGHDKGLNEKLFFGSGTQLSVL.

This rearrangement joins TRBV10-3 to TRBJ2-3; the D call may be TRBD1 or TRBD2 (5 bases each). The germline V and J ends were trimmed by 6 bases and 5 bases, with 18 bases remaining between them. This CDR3 has 15 residues. CDR1 and CDR2 (germline): ENHRY, SYGVKD. The CDR3 nucleotides are TGTGCCATCAGGCAACTAGGCCCGAGGGGAGATACGCAGTATTTT. This codes for CAIRQLGPRGDTQYF.

The chain recombines TRBV12-3 or TRBV12-4 with TRBJ1-2, with D unresolved. CDR3 length equals 14 residues. V lost 0 bases, J lost 1 base, and 6 bases lay in between. The CDR3, as DNA: TGTGCCAGCAGTTTAGCCGAGATTAACTATGGCTACACCTTC. It encodes CASSLAEINYGYTF.

A word on this clonotype: The junction departs from germline at one end; a sequencing error may be responsible. The chain links TRBV4-1 to TRBJ2-7; D may be TRBD1 (8 bases). CDR1 is MGHRA, CDR2 YSYEKL, per germline. The CDR3 runs to 15 residues. CDR3 sequence (DNA): TGCGCCAGCAGCCGCAGCGGGACAGGAGCCTACGGGCAGTACTTC. Residues: CASSRSGTGAYGQYF.

This clonotype was detected a few times. The chain recombines TRBV19 with TRBJ2-1; D may be TRBD2 (6 bases). The V end was cut by 7 bases, the J end by 7 bases, with 14 bases between. Germline V CDR1 and CDR2: LNHDA, SQIVND (reference sequence). This CDR3 contains 13 residues. This CDR3 is CASIGAEGNEQFF. In DNA, the CDR3 is TGTGCCAGTATAGGGGCGGAGGGAAATGAGCAGTTCTTC. The entire variable domain, with the rest obtained from reference TRBV19 and TRBJ2-1, is as follows: DGGITQSPKYLFRKEGQNVTLSCEQNLNHDAMYWYRQDPGQGLRLIYYSQIVNDFQKGDIAEGYSVSREKKESFPLTVTSAQKNPTAFYLCASIGAEGNEQFFGPGTRLTVL.

V is TRBV5-4 and J is TRBJ2-5; 7 bases map to TRBD1. Trimming cost V 6 bases and J 2 bases; bases outside gene matches: 7. Germline V gene lookup returns CDR1 SGHNT and CDR2 YYREEE (reference sequence). This CDR3 spans 14 amino acids. DNA of the CDR3: TGTGCCAGCACCCCGGGACAGATACAAGAGACCCAGTACTTC. Amino acid sequence: CASTPGQIQETQYF.

This clonotype has just a few counts. This chain joins TRBV2 and TRBJ1-1; no reliable D call. V lost 8 bases and J lost 0, with 4 bases in between. Germline V gives CDR1 SNHLY, CDR2 FYNNEI. The length of the CDR3 is 11 residues. CDR3 protein: CASQMNTEAFF. The CDR3 nucleotides are TGTGCCAGCCAAATGAACACTGAAGCTTTCTTT. Looking up the rest from reference TRBV2 and TRBJ1-1 gives the full variable domain: EPEVTQTPSHQVTQMGQEVILRCVPISNHLYFYWYRQILGQKVEFLVSFYNNEISEKSEIFDDQFSVERPDGSNFTLKIRSTKLEDSAMYFCASQMNTEAFFGQGTRLTVV.

V is TRBV28 and J is TRBJ1-5, with TRBD1 matching over 8 bases. Looked up from germline, CDR1 is MDHEN and CDR2 is SYDVKM. The CDR3 loop spans 16 amino acids. Unmatched junction bases numbered 10, after V lost 5 bases and J lost 4 bases. The CDR3 region has the DNA TGTGCCAGCAGTCTGACAGGGGCCGAATTTAATCAGCCCCAGCATTTT. Translated: CASSLTGAEFNQPQHF.

The V call is TRBV4-1, the J call TRBJ2-7; 10 bases match TRBD2. The CDR3 consists of 16 residues. CDR1 and CDR2 (germline): MGHRA, YSYEKL. V was pared by 4 bases and J by 0 bases, with 6 bases of the junction left unmatched. CDR3 DNA: TGCGCCAGCAGCCCGAAGCTAGCGGGGGCCTCCTACGAGCAGTACTTC. Translating it yields CASSPKLAGASYEQYF.

On this clonotype: The germline gene is not matched at one end of the junction; a read error may be the cause. J is TRBJ2-1 and V is TRBV5-5; D unclear. CDR1 is SGHKS, CDR2 YYEKEE, per germline (reference sequence). CDR3 length: 15 amino acids. The CDR3: CASSSGSESYHEQFF. DNA for the CDR3: TGTGCCAGCAGCTCCGGGTCCGAGTCCTACCATGAGCAGTTCTTC.

The V and J genes are TRBV27 and TRBJ2-5; no firm D call. The CDR3 covers 14 residues. Germline V gene sequence: CDR1 MNHEY, CDR2 SMNVEV (reference sequence). The V gene lost 8 bases and the J gene lost 1 base, with 14 bases spanning the gap. Here the CDR3 DNA reads TGTGCCAGCCGGTCCCCTACCCTCCAAGAGACCCAGTACTTC. As protein: CASRSPTLQETQYF.